The 9 T cell receptor beta chains in this list originate from one sample, sequenced in a study of OX40 agonist ivuxolimab in advanced cancers. Here immunoSEQ multiplex PCR was the method, and the copy in TCRdb shows in-frame clones only, minus some. Among around 15,000 clones listed, around 79% were seen once. Source: CD4+ or CD8+ T cells sorted from blood, taken in a trial of the OX40 agonist ivuxolimab. Receptor source: an adult with an advanced solid tumor such as melanoma, head and neck, liver or kidney cancer.

In this sample, this clone turned up a few times. The chain links TRBV6-6 to TRBJ1-6; 8 nucleotides align to TRBD1. The CDR3 is made up of 15 amino acids. Germline V gene data show CDR1 as MNHNY and CDR2 as SVGAGI (reference sequence). J lost 6 bases, V lost 8 bases, and 9 bases had no gene match. DNA of the CDR3: TGTGCCAGCCGAGCCCAGGGGGCGATTAATTCACCCCTCCACTTT. Amino acids: CASRAQGAINSPLHF.

The chain couples TRBV7-9 to TRBJ1-2; tentatively, D is TRBD1 (6 bases). Germline V gene lookup returns CDR1 SEHNR and CDR2 FQNEAQ (reference sequence). This CDR3 has 12 residues. Trimming left V 5 bases short and J 7 bases short, with 11 bases between. As DNA, the CDR3 is TGTGCCAGCAGCGTACGGGGGCCTGGCTACACCTTC. Protein product: CASSVRGPGYTF.

This clone was picked up a small number of times. This rearrangement joins TRBV7-9 to TRBJ2-5; TRBD2 agrees at 15 bases. From germline, CDR1 is SEHNR and CDR2 FQNEAQ (reference sequence). CDR3 length: 16 amino acids. J gave up 5 bases and V 8 bases, and 9 bases lay outside the gene matches. CDR3 in amino acids: CASSGTSGGLEETQYF. DNA of the CDR3: TGTGCCAGCTCTGGGACTAGCGGGGGGTTGGAGGAGACCCAGTACTTC. Together with reference TRBV7-9 and TRBJ2-5, the CDR3 gives the full variable domain: DTGVSQNPRHKITKRGQNVTFRCDPISEHNRLYWYRQTLGQGPEFLTYFQNEAQLEKSRLLSDRFSAERPKGSFSTLEIQRTEQGDSAMYLCASSGTSGGLEETQYFGPGTRLLVL.

The chain employs TRBV4-1 and TRBJ2-7, with TRBD2 matching over 9 bases. The V gene's germline CDR1 is MGHRA and CDR2 YSYEKL. V dropped 1 base and J dropped 3; count of bases not matched to a gene: 4. CDR3 length: 15 amino acids. The CDR3 region is CASSQVSGGYYEQYF. As DNA, the CDR3 is TGCGCCAGCAGCCAAGTTAGCGGGGGATACTACGAGCAGTACTTC.

V gene TRBV4-1 combines with J gene TRBJ2-7, with D possibly matching TRBD1 (6 bases). V was cut by 1 base and J by 1 base, with 8 bases left in between. CDR3 size: 14 residues. Germline assignment: CDR1 MGHRA and CDR2 YSYEKL. CDR3 amino acids: CASSQVGQSYEQYF. CDR3 nucleotide sequence: TGCGCCAGCAGCCAAGTTGGACAGTCCTACGAGCAGTACTTC.

The CDR3 reads CASSDGGIYEQYF. The CDR3 DNA is TGTGCCAGCAGCGATGGGGGTATTTACGAGCAGTACTTC. The genes are TRBV6-1 and TRBJ2-7; D possibly uses TRBD1 or TRBD2 (5 bases each). In germline, CDR1 is MNHNS, CDR2 SASEGT. The CDR3 sequence is 13 residues long. V lost 6 bases and J 4 bases, leaving 13 bases between the germline ends.

This chain connects TRBV4-2 to TRBJ1-4; possibly TRBD1 for D (5 bases). Deletions cut 1 base from V and 7 bases from J, with 13 bases between. Per germline, CDR1 LGHNA and CDR2 YNFKEQ. CDR3 length: 15 residues. The CDR3 DNA reads TGTGCCAGCAGCCAAGGGGCAGGGTCGGGTGAAAAACTGTTTTTT. This encodes CASSQGAGSGEKLFF.

In nucleotides, the CDR3 is TGTGCCAGCAGCCAAGGACAACCCGGGGAGCTGTTTTTT. Its translation: CASSQGQPGELFF. The chain combines TRBV14 with TRBJ2-2; D unresolved. The germline V and J ends were trimmed by 1 base and 6 bases, with 6 bases remaining between them. Germline CDR1 SGHDN, CDR2 FVKESK. The CDR3 consists of 13 residues.

This clone was observed a handful of times. The chain has TRBV4-3 and TRBJ1-2; 9 bases line up with TRBD1. Germline trimming cut 0 bases from V and 8 bases from J; bases unmatched to any gene: 10. Germline CDR1 is LGHNA and CDR2 is YSLEER. This CDR3 has 16 amino acids. The CDR3 reads CASSQDTRDRVWGYTF. In DNA, the CDR3 is TGCGCCAGCAGCCAAGACACCCGGGACAGGGTCTGGGGCTACACCTTC.